This T cell receptor beta chain was captured by sequencing in a study of cytomegalovirus exposure and HLA in healthy donors. General study findings and limits: Later on, an analysis tied 18,000 or so TCR beta sequences to HLA alleles at 0.05 false discovery rate. Cytomegalovirus status was reportedly diagnosed by the classifier with high specificity and sensitivity. Some segments of the V type, notably TRBV6-2 and TRBV6-3, were excluded as indistinguishable. An ancestry cluster, one associated with Asian ancestry, reportedly showed fewer N-insertions than the approximately 720-donor mean in a later analysis.

Germline V CDR1 and CDR2: SGHDT, YYEEEE. Losses at the gene ends were 0 bases for V and 5 bases for J; bases not matched to a gene: 7. The CDR3 totals 15 residues. Primers included in the PCR were 60 Vbeta and 13 Jbeta primers. The assay was immunoSEQ multiplex PCR, and TCRdb's table has in-frame clones only and misses some. The sample contains fewer than 350,000 clones, 80% to 90% of which appear only once. A remark on this clone: Its cognate antigen is unknown.

V gene TRBV5-6 combines with J gene TRBJ2-7; 8 nucleotides line up with TRBD1. The sequenced sample was PBMCs. The sequence derives from a woman aged 18-29 years in good health and CMV-seronegative. The CDR3 bases are TGTGCCAGCAGCTTGGTCCGGACAGGGCCAAACGAGCAGTACTTC. Its translation is CASSLVRTGPNEQYF.